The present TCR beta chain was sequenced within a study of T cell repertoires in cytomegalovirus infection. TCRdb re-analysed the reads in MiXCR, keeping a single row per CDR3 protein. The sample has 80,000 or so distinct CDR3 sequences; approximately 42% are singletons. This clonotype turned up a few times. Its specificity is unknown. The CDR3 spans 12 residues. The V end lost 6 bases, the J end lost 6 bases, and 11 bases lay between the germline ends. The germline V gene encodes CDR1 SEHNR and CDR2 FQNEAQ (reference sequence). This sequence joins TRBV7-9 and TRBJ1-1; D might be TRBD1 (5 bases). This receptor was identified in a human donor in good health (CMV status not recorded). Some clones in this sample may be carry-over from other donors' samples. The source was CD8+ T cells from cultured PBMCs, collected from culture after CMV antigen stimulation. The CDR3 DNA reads TGTGCCAGCAGTCTGGACACGCCTGAAGCTTTCTTT. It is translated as CASSLDTPEAFF. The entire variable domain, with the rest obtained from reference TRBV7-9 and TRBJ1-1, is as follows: DTGVSQNPRHKITKRGQNVTFRCDPISEHNRLYWYRQTLGQGPEFLTYFQNEAQLEKSRLLSDRFSAERPKGSFSTLEIQRTEQGDSAMYLCASSLDTPEAFFGQGTRLTVV.